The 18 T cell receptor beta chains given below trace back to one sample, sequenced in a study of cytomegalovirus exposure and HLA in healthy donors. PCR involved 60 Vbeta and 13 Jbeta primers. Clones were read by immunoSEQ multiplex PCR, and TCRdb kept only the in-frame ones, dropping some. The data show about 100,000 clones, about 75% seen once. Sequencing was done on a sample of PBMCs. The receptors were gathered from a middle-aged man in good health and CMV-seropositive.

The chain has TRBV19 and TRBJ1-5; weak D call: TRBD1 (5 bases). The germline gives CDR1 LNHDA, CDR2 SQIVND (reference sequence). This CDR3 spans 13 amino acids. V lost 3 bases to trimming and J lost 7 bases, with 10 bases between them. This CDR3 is CASSMAAGQPQHF. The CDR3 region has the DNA TGTGCCAGTAGTATGGCAGCAGGGCAGCCCCAGCATTTT.

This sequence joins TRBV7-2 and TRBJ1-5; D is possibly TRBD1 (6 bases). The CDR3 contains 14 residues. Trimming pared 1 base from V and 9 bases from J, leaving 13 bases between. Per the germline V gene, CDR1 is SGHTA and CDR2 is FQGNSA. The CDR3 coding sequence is TGTGCCAGCAGCTTAGATGGGGGCCTGGGGCCCCAGCATTTT. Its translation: CASSLDGGLGPQHF.

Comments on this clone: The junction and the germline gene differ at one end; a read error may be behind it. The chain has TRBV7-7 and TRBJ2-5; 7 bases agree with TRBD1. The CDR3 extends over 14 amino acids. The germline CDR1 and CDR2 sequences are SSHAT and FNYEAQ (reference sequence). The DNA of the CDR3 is TGTGCTAGCAGCTTGAACAGGGGTGATGAGACCCAGTACTTC. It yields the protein CASSLNRGDETQYF.

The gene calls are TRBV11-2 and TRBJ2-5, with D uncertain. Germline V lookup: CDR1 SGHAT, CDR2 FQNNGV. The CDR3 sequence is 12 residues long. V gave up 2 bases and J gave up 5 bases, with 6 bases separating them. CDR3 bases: TGTGCCAGCAGCTTAAATAGCGAGACCCAGTACTTC. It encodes CASSLNSETQYF. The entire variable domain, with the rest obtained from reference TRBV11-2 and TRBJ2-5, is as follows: EAGVAQSPRYKIIEKRQSVAFWCNPISGHATLYWYQQILGQGPKLLIQFQNNGVVDDSQLPKDRFSAERLKGVDSTLKIQPAKLEDSAVYLCASSLNSETQYFGPGTRLLVL.

The chain's CDR3 is CATPRQRWYQETQYF. The DNA for the CDR3 is TGCGCCACCCCGCGGCAGCGGTGGTACCAAGAGACCCAGTACTTC. The chain employs TRBV5-1 and TRBJ2-5; the D gene is possibly TRBD2 (5 bases). This CDR3 is 15 amino acids long. V dropped 9 bases and J dropped 0 bases, with 18 bases sitting between them. Per germline, CDR1 SGHRS and CDR2 YFSETQ.

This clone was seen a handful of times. This chain's CDR3 is CASSPLSSNSPLHF. Written as DNA, the CDR3 is TGTGCCAGCAGCCCACTGTCCTCAAATTCACCCCTCCACTTT. The chain recombines TRBV27 with TRBJ1-6; D not resolved. There are 14 residues in the CDR3. V gave up 6 bases and J gave up 7 bases, with 13 bases separating them. Germline V CDR1 and CDR2: MNHEY, SMNVEV (reference sequence).

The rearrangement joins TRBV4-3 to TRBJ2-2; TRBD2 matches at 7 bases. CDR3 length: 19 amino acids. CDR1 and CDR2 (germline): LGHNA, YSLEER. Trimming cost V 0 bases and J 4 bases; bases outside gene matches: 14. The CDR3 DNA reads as TGCGCCAGCAGCCAAGACTCAAACCGGCGGCGGGGGTTCACCGGGGAGCTGTTTTTT. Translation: CASSQDSNRRRGFTGELFF.

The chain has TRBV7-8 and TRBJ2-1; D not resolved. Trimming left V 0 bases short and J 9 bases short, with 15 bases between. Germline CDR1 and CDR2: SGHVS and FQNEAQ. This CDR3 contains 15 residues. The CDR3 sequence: CASSLAQSGFLEQFF. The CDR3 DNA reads TGTGCCAGCAGCTTAGCGCAATCAGGCTTCCTTGAGCAGTTCTTC.

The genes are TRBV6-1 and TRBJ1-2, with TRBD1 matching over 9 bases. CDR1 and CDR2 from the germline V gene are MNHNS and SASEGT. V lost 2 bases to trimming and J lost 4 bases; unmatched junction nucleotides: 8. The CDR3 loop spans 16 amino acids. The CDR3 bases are TGTGCCAGCAGTGAAAGGTGGGACAGGGAACTCTATGGCTACACCTTC. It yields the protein CASSERWDRELYGYTF.

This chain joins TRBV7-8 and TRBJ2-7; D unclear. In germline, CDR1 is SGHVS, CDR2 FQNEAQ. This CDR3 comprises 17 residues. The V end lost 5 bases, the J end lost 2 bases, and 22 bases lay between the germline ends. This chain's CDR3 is CASSPQPLLVTPYEQYF. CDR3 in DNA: TGTGCCAGCAGCCCGCAGCCCCTTTTAGTGACTCCCTACGAGCAGTACTTC. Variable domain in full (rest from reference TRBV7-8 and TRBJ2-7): GAGVSQSPRYKVAKRGQDVALRCDPISGHVSLFWYQQALGQGPEFLTYFQNEAQLDKSGLPSDRFFAERPEGSVSTLKIQRTQQEDSAVYLCASSPQPLLVTPYEQYFGPGTRLTVT.

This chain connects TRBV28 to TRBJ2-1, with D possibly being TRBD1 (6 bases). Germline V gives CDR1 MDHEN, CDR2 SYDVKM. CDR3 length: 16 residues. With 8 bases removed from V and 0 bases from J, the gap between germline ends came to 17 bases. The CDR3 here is CASYYRDKSSYNEQFF. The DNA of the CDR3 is TGTGCCAGCTACTACAGGGACAAATCCTCCTACAATGAGCAGTTCTTC.

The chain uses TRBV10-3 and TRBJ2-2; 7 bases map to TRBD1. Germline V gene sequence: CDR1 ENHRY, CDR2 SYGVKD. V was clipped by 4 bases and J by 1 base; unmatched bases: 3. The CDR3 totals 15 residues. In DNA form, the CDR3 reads TGTGCCATCAGTGGTGGGGACAGGAACACCGGGGAGCTGTTTTTT. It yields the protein CAISGGDRNTGELFF.

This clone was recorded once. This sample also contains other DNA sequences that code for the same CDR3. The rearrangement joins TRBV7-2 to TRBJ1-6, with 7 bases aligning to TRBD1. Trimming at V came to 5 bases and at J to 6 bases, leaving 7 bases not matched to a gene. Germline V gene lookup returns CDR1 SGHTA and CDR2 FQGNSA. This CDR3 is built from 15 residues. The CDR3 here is CASSIRQGANSPLHF. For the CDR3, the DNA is TGTGCCAGCAGCATTAGACAGGGTGCTAATTCACCCCTCCACTTT.

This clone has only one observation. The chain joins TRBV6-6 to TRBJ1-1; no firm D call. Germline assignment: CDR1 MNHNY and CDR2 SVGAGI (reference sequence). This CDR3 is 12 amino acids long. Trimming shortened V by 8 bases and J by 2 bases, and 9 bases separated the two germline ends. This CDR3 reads CASYEGNTEAFF. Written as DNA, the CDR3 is TGTGCCAGCTATGAGGGAAACACTGAAGCTTTCTTT.

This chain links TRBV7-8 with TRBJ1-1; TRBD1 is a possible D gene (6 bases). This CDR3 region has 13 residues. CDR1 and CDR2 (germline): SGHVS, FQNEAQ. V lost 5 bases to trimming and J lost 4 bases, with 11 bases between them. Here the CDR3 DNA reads TGTGCCAGCAGCCCACAGGGACCCACTGAAGCTTTCTTT. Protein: CASSPQGPTEAFF.

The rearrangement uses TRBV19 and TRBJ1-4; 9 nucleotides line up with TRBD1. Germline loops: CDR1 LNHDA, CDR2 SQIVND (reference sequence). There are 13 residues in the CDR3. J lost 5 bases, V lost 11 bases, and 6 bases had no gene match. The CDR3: CAASDRGNEKLFF. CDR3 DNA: TGTGCCGCCTCAGACAGGGGGAATGAAAAACTGTTTTTT.

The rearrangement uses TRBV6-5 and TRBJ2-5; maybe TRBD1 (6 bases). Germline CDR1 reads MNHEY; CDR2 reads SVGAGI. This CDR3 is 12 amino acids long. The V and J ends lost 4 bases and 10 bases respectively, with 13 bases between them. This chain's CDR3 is CASSLNRVHQYF. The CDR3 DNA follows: TGTGCCAGCAGTTTAAACAGGGTTCACCAGTACTTC.

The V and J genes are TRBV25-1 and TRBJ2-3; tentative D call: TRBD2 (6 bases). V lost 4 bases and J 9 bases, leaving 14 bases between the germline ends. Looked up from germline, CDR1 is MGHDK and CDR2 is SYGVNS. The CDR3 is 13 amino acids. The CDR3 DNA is TGTGCCAGCAGTGCCCAACAGGAGGGGACGCAGTATTTT. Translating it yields CASSAQQEGTQYF.